The entry below describes one TCR beta chain. Its antigen is still unknown. No qualities accompany the bases; no much larger clone lies one base away. Using the deep immunoSEQ assay, multiplex PCR amplified TCR CDR3 regions from genomic DNA. Extracted genomic DNA from each cell subset was spread evenly across all wells of several immunoSEQ 96-well plates, with each plate serving as a replicate. For sorted subsets, each replicate PCR was loaded with 200 ng genomic DNA, equivalent to 25,000 to 35,000 T cell genomes. The purified libraries were quantified using a Qubit 3.0 fluorometer, sized with a Bioanalyzer 2100, and then quantified again using the KAPA Library Quantification kit. A separate single-read 150-cycle Illumina NextSeq 550 flow cell was used to sequence each immunoSEQ 96-well plate. Per the authors' processing: Because the immunoSEQ output included only junctional sequences and no quality scores, the filtering could not be the same as the filtering used for full-length reads. To assign V/J genes and CDR3, sequences were annotated using PyIR, a Python wrapper for IgBLAST v1.9, with IMGT germline references. Reads were removed for weak V/J assignments (E-value above 1e-6), missing CDR3, stop codons, out-of-frame junctions, or ambiguous translated residues. A V3J clonotype was defined by an identical inferred V gene, J gene, and CDR3 amino acid sequence. Percentage overlap between repertoires was calculated by dividing the number of shared unique clonotypes by the size of the smaller repertoire. Three approaches were used to assess repertoire richness: RTK rarefaction, the Chao1 estimator, and Recon v2.1 estimates of unobserved clonotypes. Generation probabilities for all TCRbeta clonotypes obtained by the gDNA method from four donors were computed using OLGA. In its TCRdb copy, this immuneACCESS table keeps in-frame sequences only and misses some clones. Where compared with another copy, unresolved V genes explain less than half of these, and the others have no known cause. Clone size and the V and J calls come from that table; the DNA yielded D and trimming. The sample profile shows about 650,000 clones; 95% of them were found once. Of the sample, around 0.11% falls within the top ten clones.

Trimming costs V 0 bases and J 2 bases, and their ends lie 12 bases apart. The germline V gene (reference sequence) yields SGHNT for CDR1 and YYREEE for CDR2. Its CDR3 holds 15 amino acids, cysteine through phenylalanine. The entry retains the CDR3 DNA only, 45 bases that are in frame from base 1. For the CD8 naive samples, CD45RO-negative cells were positively selected for CCR7, yielding a CD45RA+CCR7+ population from which TemRA cells were excluded. The donors were healthy, HIV-negative adults with no recently reported acute infections or vaccinations. Every donor was a Caucasian adult living in Nashville, Tennessee, USA. Blood was obtained by leukapheresis, after which PBMCs were separated by Ficoll-Histopaque density gradient centrifugation and cryopreserved in liquid nitrogen vapor phase. Analytical flow cytometry was used to check the purity and quantity of every magnetically sorted T cell population. Each sorted fraction had its genomic DNA isolated and then quantified by UV absorbance on a Nanodrop 2000c.

This record belongs to a study of shared clonotypes between healthy human individuals (TCRdb year 2020). Broadly, across the study: The cohort included three men and a couple of women between 18 and 49 years of age. Blood TCR repertoires of 5 or 6 healthy adults were deeply sequenced to estimate repertoire size and the extent of clonotype sharing between individuals. Each donor's leukapheresis produced roughly between about 0.85 and 10 billion PBMCs. For each donor, three plates each were used for CD4 naive and CD4 memory, two plates were used for CD8 naive, and one plate was used for CD8 memory. Libraries were prepared and TCR repertoires were sequenced by different laboratories using diverse techniques, in order to increase sequencing depth and limit assay-specific biases.

Study-level results and caveats: Larger estimated clonotype richness was generally found for naive subsets than for memory subsets. Sampling was restricted to blood, and TCR repertoires in tissues likely differ from the TCR repertoires found in blood. Incomplete sequencing was indicated by rarefaction of sorted-subset datasets, despite the large sequencing depth. Because the study included only a small number of donors, the genetic and exposure-history diversity represented was limited. Across a handful of donors, roughly 5% of naive CD4, approximately 4% of naive CD8, roughly 2.3% of memory CD4, and over 0.35% of memory CD8 clonotypes were shared. Clonotypes shared by all four sorted-subset donors showed higher generation probabilities than non-shared clonotypes. Pairwise subsampling led to the expectation that sequencing depth would affect the degree of clonotype sharing among donors.

The sample consisted of naive CD8+ T cells sorted from blood. The cell subset or site tag for this specimen amounts to: CD45RA+CCR7+. This TCR came from a woman under 40 in good health. Here the chain combines TRBV5-4 and TRBJ2-7; a tentative D match to TRBD2 spans 6 bases. The CDR3 protein: CASSLERVNPYEQYF. Read as DNA, the sequence is TGTGCCAGCAGCTTGGAGCGGGTAAACCCCTACGAGCAGTACTTC.